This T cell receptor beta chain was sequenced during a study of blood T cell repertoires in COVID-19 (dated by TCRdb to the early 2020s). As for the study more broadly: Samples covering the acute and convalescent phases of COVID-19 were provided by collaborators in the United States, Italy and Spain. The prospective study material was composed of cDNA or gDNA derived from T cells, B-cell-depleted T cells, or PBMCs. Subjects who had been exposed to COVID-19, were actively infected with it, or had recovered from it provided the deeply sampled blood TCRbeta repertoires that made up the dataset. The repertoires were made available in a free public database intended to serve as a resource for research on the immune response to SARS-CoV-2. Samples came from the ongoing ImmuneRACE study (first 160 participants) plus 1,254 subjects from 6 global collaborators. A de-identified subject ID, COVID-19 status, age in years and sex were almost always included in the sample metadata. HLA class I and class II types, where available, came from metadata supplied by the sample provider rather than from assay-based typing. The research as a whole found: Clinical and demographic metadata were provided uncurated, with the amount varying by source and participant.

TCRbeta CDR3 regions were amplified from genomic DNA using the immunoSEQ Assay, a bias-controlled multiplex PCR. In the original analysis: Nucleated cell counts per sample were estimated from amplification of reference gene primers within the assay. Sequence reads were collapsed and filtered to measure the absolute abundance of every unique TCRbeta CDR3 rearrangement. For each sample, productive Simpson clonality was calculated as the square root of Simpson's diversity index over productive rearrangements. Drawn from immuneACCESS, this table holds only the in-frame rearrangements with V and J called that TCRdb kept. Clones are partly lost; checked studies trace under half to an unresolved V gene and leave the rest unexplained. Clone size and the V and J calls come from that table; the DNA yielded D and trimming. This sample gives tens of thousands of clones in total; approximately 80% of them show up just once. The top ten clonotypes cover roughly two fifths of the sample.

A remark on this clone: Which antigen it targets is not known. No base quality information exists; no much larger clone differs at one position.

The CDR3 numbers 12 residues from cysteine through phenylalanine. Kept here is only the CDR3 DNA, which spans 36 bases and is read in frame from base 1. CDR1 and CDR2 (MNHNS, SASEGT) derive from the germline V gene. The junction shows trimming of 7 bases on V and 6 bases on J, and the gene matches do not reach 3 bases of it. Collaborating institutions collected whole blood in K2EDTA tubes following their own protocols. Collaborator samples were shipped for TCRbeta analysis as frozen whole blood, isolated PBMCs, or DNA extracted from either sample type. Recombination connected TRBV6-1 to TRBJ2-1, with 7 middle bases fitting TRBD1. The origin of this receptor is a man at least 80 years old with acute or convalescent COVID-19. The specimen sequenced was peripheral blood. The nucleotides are TGTGCCAGCATCGCAGGGGGCAATGAGCAGTTCTTC. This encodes CASIAGGNEQFF.